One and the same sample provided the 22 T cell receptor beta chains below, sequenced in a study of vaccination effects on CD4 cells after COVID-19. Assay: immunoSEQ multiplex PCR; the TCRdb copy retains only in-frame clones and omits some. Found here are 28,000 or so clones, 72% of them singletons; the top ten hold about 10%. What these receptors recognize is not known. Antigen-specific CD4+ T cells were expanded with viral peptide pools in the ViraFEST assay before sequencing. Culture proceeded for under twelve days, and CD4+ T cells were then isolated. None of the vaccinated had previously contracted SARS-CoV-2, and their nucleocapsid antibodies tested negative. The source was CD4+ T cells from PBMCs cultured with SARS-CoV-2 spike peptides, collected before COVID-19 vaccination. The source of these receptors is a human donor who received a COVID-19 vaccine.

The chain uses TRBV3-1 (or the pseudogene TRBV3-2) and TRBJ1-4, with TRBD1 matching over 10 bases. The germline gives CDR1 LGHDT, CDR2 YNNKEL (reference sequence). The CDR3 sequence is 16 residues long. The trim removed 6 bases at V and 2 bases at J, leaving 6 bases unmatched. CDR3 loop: CASSPGTGATNEKLFF. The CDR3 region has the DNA TGTGCCAGCAGTCCCGGGACAGGGGCTACTAATGAAAAACTGTTTTTT.

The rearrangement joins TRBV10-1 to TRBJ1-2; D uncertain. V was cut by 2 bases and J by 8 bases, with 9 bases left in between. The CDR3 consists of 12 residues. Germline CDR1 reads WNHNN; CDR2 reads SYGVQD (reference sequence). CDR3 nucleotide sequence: TGCGCCAGCAGTGAGAAGGGATTGGGCTACACCTTC. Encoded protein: CASSEKGLGYTF.

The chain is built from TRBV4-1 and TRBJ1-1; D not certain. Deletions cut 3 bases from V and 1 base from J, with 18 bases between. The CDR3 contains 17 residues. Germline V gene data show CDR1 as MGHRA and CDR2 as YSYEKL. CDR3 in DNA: TGCGCCAGCAGCCAGCCTAGCCGGAGCTATAGGAACACTGAAGCTTTCTTT. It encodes CASSQPSRSYRNTEAFF.

The CDR3 DNA is TGTGCCAGCAGTGAATCCGGGACAGGGGGCTCCGAGCAGTACTTC. Amino acids: CASSESGTGGSEQYF. This chain joins TRBV6-1 and TRBJ2-7, with 12 positions matching TRBD1. The CDR3 runs 15 residues. Looked up from germline, CDR1 is MNHNS and CDR2 is SASEGT. V lost 2 bases to trimming and J lost 6 bases; unmatched junction nucleotides: 5.

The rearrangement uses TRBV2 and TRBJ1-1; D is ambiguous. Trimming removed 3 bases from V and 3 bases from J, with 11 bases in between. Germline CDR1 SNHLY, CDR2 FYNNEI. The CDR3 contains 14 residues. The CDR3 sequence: CASSDNGVDTEAFF. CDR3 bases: TGTGCCAGCAGTGATAACGGGGTAGACACTGAAGCTTTCTTT.

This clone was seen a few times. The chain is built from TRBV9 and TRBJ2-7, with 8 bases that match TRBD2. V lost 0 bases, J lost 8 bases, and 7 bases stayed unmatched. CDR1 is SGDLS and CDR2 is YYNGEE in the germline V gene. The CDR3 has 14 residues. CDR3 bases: TGTGCCAGCAGCGTAGTTGAAGCGGGAGTTAAGCAGTACTTC. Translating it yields CASSVVEAGVKQYF.

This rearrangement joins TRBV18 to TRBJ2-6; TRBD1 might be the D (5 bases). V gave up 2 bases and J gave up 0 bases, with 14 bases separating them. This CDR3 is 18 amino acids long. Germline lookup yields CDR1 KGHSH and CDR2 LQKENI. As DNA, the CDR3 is TGTGCCAGCTCACCAATCCAGGGAAGCGCCTCTGGGGCCAACGTCCTGACTTTC. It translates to CASSPIQGSASGANVLTF.

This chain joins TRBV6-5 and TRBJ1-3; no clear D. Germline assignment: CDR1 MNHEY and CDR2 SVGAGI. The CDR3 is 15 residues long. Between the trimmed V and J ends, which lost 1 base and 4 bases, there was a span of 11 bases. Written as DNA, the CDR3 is TGTGCCAGCAGTTACTACAGCCACGCCGGAAACACCATATATTTT. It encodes CASSYYSHAGNTIYF.

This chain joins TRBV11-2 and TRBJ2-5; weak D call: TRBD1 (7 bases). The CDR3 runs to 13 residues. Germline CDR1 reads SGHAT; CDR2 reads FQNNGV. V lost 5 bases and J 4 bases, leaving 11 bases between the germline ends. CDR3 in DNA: TGTGCCAGCAGCGCCCAGGGGGGAGAGACCCAGTACTTC. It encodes CASSAQGGETQYF.

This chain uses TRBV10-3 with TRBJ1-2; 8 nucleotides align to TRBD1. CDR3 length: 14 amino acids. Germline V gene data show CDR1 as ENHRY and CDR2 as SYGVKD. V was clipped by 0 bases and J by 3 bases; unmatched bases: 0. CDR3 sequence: CAISESQGDYGYTF. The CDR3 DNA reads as TGTGCCATCAGTGAGTCACAGGGGGACTATGGCTACACCTTC.

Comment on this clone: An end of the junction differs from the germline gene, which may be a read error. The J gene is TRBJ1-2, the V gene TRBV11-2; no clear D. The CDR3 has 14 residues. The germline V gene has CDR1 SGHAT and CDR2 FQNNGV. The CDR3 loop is CASSFGGSATVRAF. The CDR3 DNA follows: TGTGCCAGCAGCTTCGGTGGTTCCGCGACCGTACGGGCCTTC.

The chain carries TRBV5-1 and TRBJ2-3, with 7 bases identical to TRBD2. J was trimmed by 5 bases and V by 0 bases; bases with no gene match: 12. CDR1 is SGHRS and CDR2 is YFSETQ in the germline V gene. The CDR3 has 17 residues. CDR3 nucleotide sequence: TGCGCCAGCAGCTTGGATCCCAGCGGGGTGGTGTTAGATACGCAGTATTTT. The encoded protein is CASSLDPSGVVLDTQYF.

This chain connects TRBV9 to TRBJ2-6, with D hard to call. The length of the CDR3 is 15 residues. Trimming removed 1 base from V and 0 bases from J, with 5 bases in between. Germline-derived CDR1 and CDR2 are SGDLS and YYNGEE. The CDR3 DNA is TGTGCCAGCAGCGTACCGCGCTCTGGGGCCAACGTCCTGACTTTC. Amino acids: CASSVPRSGANVLTF.

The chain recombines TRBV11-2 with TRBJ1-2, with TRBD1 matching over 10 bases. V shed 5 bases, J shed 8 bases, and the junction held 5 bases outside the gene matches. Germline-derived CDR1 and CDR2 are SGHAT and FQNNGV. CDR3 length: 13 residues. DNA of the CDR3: TGTGCCAGCAGCGCCGACAGGGGGCGAGGCTACACCTTC. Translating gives CASSADRGRGYTF.

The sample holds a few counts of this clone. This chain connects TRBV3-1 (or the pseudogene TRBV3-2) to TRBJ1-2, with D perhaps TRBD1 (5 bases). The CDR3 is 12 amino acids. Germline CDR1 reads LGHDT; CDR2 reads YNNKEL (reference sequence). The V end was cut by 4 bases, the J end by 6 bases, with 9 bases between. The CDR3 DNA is TGTGCCAGCAGCCGTCCGGGGCATGGCTACACCTTC. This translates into CASSRPGHGYTF.

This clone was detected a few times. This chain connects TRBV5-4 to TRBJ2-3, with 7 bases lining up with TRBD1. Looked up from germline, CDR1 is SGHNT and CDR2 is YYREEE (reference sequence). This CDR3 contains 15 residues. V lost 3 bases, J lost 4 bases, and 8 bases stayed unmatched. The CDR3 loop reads CASSWDSLRADTQYF. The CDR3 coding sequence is TGTGCCAGCAGCTGGGACAGTCTGCGCGCAGATACGCAGTATTTT.

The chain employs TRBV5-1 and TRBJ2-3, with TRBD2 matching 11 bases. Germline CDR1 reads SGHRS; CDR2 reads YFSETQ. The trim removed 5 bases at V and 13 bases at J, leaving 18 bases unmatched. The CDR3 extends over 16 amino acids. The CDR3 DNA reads TGCGCCAGCAGTGGAGGGGGCCTAGCGGGGGGCAATCGCAAGTATTTT. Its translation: CASSGGGLAGGNRKYF.

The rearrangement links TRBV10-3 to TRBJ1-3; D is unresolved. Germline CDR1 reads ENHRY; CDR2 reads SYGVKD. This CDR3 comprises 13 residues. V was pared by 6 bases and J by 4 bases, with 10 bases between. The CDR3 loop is CAISPIGGNTIYF. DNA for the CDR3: TGTGCCATCAGCCCTATTGGAGGAAACACCATATATTTT.

The CDR3 DNA reads TGTGCCAGCAGCCAAGATCTGGGGGGACAAGAGACCCAGTACTTC. Translation: CASSQDLGGQETQYF. The rearrangement links TRBV3-1 (or the pseudogene TRBV3-2) to TRBJ2-5; D possibly corresponds to TRBD2 (6 bases). Trimming removed 0 bases at V and 2 bases at J, with 10 bases between. CDR1 and CDR2 (germline): LGHDT, YNNKEL (reference sequence). The CDR3 length is 15 residues.

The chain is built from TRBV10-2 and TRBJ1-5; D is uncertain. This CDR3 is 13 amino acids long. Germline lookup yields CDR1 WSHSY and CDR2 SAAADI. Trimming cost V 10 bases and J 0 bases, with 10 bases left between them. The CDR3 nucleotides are TGCGCCACCGCACCTCATAGCAATCAGCCCCAGCATTTT. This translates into CATAPHSNQPQHF.

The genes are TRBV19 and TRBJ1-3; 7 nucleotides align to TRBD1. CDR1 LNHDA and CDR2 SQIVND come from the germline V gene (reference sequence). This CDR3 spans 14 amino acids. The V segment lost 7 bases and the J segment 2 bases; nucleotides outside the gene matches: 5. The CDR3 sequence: CASNRQGTGNTIYF. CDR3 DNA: TGTGCCAGTAATCGACAGGGAACTGGAAACACCATATATTTT. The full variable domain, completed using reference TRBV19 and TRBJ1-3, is DGGITQSPKYLFRKEGQNVTLSCEQNLNHDAMYWYRQDPGQGLRLIYYSQIVNDFQKGDIAEGYSVSREKKESFPLTVTSAQKNPTAFYLCASNRQGTGNTIYFGEGSWLTVV.

The CDR3 DNA sequence: TGTGCCAGCAGCATCCGGGGCGGCACTGAAGCTTTCTTT. It specifies CASSIRGGTEAFF. This chain links TRBV5-5 with TRBJ1-1; the D gene is possibly TRBD1 (5 bases). V lost 4 bases and J 4 bases, leaving 11 bases between the germline ends. Germline V gene sequence: CDR1 SGHKS, CDR2 YYEKEE (reference sequence). CDR3 length: 13 amino acids.